This is a list of T cell receptor beta chains from one sample in a study of CD8+CD57+ T cells in acquired aplastic anemia. MiXCR, applied by TCRdb to the reads, yields one record per CDR3 protein. The sample lists about 180,000 distinct CDR3 sequences, nearly 65% occurring once. Input material: sorted CD4+, CD8+, or CD8+CD57+ T cells (not recorded which) from PBMCs. The receptor set was obtained from a human donor with aplastic anemia. Each CDR3 is given with its conserved first and last residue. D genes are given only for firm matches. Only some rows state a clone size, as once, few, many or a class for expanded clones.

v_call	clone_size	d_call	j_call	cdr3_aa	cdr3_nt
TRBV24-1	-	-	TRBJ2-3	CATSDFRGHTDTQYF	TGTGCCACCAGTGATTTCCGGGGCCACACAGATACGCAGTATTTT
TRBV19	-	-	TRBJ1-4	CASSMADEEELFF	TGTGCCAGTAGTATGGCGGACGAGGAAGAACTGTTTTTT
TRBV5-1	-	-	TRBJ2-1	CASSSDSYSYNEQFF	TGCGCCAGCAGCTCCGACAGCTACTCCTACAATGAGCAGTTCTTC
TRBV19	-	-	TRBJ2-3	CASSIWGPQTDTQYF	TGTGCCAGTAGTATCTGGGGTCCACAAACAGATACGCAGTATTTT
TRBV20-1	-	-	TRBJ2-2	CSASRRGDNTGELFF	TGCAGTGCTAGTCGGCGGGGAGATAACACCGGGGAGCTGTTTTTT
TRBV2	-	TRBD1	TRBJ1-5	CASNQQGNNQPQHF	TGTGCCAGCAACCAACAGGGGAACAATCAGCCCCAGCATTTT
TRBV9	-	-	TRBJ1-4	CASSVEGTGGKLFF	TGTGCCAGCAGCGTAGAGGGGACGGGGGGAAAACTGTTTTTT
TRBV7-8	few	-	TRBJ2-5	CASSDNAVGRETQYF	TGTGCCAGCAGCGACAACGCGGTGGGTCGGGAGACCCAGTACTTC
TRBV25-1	-	-	TRBJ2-1	CASTSQGKGNEQFF	TGTGCCAGCACGTCCCAGGGGAAAGGCAATGAGCAGTTCTTC
TRBV20-1	-	TRBD2	TRBJ2-3	CSARDLAGLASTDTQYF	TGCAGTGCTAGAGATCTTGCGGGACTAGCTAGCACAGATACGCAGTATTTT
TRBV20-1	-	TRBD2	TRBJ2-3	CSARDFRLAGGKDTQYF	TGCAGTGCTAGAGATTTTCGTCTAGCGGGGGGCAAGGATACGCAGTATTTT
TRBV20-1	-	TRBD2	TRBJ2-1	CSALPGLGTYNEQFF	TGCAGTGCTCTACCGGGACTAGGGACCTACAATGAGCAGTTCTTC
TRBV19	many	TRBD1	TRBJ2-1	CASRNRGSYNEQFF	TGTGCCAGTAGGAACAGGGGGTCGTACAATGAGCAGTTCTTC
TRBV7-6	-	-	TRBJ1-2	CASSSGGGFYGYTF	TGTGCCAGCAGCTCCGGGGGGGGATTCTATGGCTACACCTTC
TRBV9	many	-	TRBJ2-7	CASSVDQGLGYEQYF	TGTGCCAGCAGCGTAGATCAGGGGTTAGGCTACGAGCAGTACTTC
TRBV6-1	-	-	TRBJ1-5	CASSVETGGNQPQHF	TGTGCCAGCAGTGTGGAGACCGGTGGCAATCAGCCCCAGCATTTT